The following is a T cell receptor (beta chain) sequence with its context. Its specificity is not known. There was one heparinised blood draw per donor, averaging about 110 mL. Reverse transcription of all isolated RNA meant that expressed TCRB transcripts were sequenced. Mean read depth for naive, central memory and regulatory T cell samples was several million reads. Some clones are missing from TCRdb's copy, which holds only in-frame ones; the method was immunoSEQ multiplex PCR. This table has approximately 730,000 clones, under 15% appearing once. V was pared by 6 bases and J by 5 bases, with 11 bases between. This CDR3 is built from 13 residues. Germline CDR1 is ENHRY and CDR2 is SYGVKD. This entry comes from a study of beta chain features in type 1 diabetes. Study findings and constraints: Insertions at VDJ junctions were less frequent in type 1 diabetes patients. These patients also deleted more nucleotides at the same junctions. HLA influence on TCRB rearrangement stayed unresolved here. All four CD4+ subsets from Type 1 diabetes patients carried moderately but significantly shorter TCRB CDR3s.

The TCR was taken from a man aged 18 to 30 with type 1 diabetes. Sequencing was performed on naive CD4+ T cells from blood. The rearrangement links TRBV10-3 to TRBJ2-1; D may correspond to TRBD1 or TRBD2 (6 bases each). CDR3 sequence (DNA): TGTGCCATCAGCCCGGGGGACAACAATGAGCAGTTCTTC. The encoded protein is CAISPGDNNEQFF.